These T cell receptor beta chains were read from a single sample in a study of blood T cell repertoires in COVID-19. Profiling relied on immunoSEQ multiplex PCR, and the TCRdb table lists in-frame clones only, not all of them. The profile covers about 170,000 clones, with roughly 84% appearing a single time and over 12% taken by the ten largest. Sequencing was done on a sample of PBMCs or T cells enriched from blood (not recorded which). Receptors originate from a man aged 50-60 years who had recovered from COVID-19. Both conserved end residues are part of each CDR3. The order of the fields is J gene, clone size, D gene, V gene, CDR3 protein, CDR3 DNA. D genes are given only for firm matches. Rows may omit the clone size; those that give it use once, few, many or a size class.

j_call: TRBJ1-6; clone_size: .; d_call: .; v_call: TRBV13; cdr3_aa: CASSLAGSNSPLHF; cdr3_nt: TGTGCCAGCAGCTTAGCCGGTAGCAATTCACCCCTCCACTTT
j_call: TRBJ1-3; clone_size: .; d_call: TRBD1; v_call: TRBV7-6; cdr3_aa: CASSIDRGPGNTIYF; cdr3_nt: TGTGCCAGCAGCATAGACAGGGGCCCTGGAAACACCATATATTTT
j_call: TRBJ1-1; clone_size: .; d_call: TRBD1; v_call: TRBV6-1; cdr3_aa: CASSQGQGNTEAFF; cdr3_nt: TGTGCCAGCAGTCAGGGACAGGGGAACACTGAAGCTTTCTTT
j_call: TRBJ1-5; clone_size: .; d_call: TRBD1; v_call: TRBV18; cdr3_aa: CASSRDRGANQPQHF; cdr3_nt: TGTGCCAGCTCACGGGACAGGGGGGCAAATCAGCCCCAGCATTTT
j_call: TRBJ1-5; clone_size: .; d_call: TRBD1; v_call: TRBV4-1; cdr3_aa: CASSQEGQGKRPQHF; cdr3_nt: TGCGCCAGCAGCCAAGAGGGACAGGGTAAGAGGCCCCAGCATTTT
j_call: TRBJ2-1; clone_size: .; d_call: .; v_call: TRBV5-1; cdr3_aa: CASTLVFGAGNEQFF; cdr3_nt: TGCGCCAGCACCTTGGTTTTCGGGGCGGGGAATGAGCAGTTCTTC
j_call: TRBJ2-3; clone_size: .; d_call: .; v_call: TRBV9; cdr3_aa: CASSVARGSTDTQYF; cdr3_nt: TGTGCCAGCAGCGTAGCCCGGGGAAGCACAGATACGCAGTATTTT
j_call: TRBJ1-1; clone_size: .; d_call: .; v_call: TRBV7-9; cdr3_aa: CASSLSNTEAFF; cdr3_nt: TGTGCCAGCAGCTTATCAAACACTGAAGCTTTCTTT
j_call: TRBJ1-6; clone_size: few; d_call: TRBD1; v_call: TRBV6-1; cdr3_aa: CASSESVNRGNSPLHF; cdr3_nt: TGTGCCAGCAGTGAAAGCGTTAACAGGGGAAATTCACCCCTCCACTTT
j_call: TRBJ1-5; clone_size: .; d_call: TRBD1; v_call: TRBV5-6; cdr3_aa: CASSRGQGSHQPQHF; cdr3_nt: TGTGCCAGCAGCCGGGGACAGGGGAGCCATCAGCCCCAGCATTTT
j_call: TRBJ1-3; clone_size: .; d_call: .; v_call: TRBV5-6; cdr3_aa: CASSDLATVGNTIYF; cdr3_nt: TGTGCCAGCAGCGACCTAGCTACAGTCGGGAACACCATATATTTT
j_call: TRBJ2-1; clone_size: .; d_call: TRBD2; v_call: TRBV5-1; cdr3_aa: CASSRSGAQNNEQFF; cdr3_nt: TGCGCCAGCAGTAGGAGCGGGGCTCAAAACAATGAGCAGTTCTTC
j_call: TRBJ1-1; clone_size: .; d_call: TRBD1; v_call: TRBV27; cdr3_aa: CASSLRQGEAFF; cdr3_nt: TGTGCCAGCAGTTTACGACAGGGTGAAGCTTTCTTT
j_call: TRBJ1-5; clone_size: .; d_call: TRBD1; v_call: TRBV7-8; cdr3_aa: CASSSIRGAGPQHF; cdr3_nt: TGTGCCAGCAGCTCCATCAGGGGGGCGGGGCCCCAGCATTTT
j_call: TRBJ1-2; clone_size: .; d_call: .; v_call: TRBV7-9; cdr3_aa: CASSLNQGGYTF; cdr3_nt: TGTGCCAGCAGCCTTAATCAGGGTGGCTACACCTTC
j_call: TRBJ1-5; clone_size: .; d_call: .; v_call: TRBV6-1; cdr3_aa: CASSEAAGRNQPQHF; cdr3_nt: TGTGCCAGCAGTGAAGCAGCAGGGCGCAATCAGCCCCAGCATTTT
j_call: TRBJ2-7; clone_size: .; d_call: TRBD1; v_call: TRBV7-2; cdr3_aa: CASSFGGTGSEQYF; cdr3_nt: TGTGCCAGCAGCTTCGGGGGGACAGGGAGCGAGCAGTACTTC
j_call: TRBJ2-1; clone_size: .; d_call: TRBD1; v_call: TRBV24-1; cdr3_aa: CATMAWTGTEQFF; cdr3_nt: TGTGCCACCATGGCTTGGACAGGAACTGAGCAGTTCTTC
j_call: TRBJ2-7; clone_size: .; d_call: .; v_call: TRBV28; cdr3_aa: CASSQKYEQYF; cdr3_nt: TGTGCCAGCAGCCAAAAATACGAGCAGTACTTC
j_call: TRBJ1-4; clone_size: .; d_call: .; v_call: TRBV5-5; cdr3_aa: CASSLGGTPNEKLFF; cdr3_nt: TGTGCCAGCAGCTTGGGCGGGACGCCTAATGAAAAACTGTTTTTT
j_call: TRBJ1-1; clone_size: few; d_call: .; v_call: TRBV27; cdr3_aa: CASSNGFRSTEAFF; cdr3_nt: TGTGCCAGCAGTAACGGTTTTCGGAGCACTGAAGCTTTCTTT
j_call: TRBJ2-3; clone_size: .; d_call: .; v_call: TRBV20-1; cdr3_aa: CSASFQDTQYF; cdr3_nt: TGCAGTGCTAGTTTCCAAGATACGCAGTATTTT
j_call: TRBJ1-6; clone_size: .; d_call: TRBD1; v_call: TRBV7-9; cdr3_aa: CASRGQNSANSPLHF; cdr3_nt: TGTGCCAGCAGGGGACAGAACTCCGCAAATTCACCCCTCCACTTT
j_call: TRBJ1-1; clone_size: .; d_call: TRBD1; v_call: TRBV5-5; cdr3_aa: CASSLEFRTGRMNTEAFF; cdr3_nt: TGTGCCAGCAGCTTGGAATTTAGGACAGGGCGGATGAACACTGAAGCTTTCTTT
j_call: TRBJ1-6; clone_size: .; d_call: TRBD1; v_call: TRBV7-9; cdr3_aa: CASSLTGTGESPLHF; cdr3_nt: TGTGCCAGCAGCCTCACCGGGACAGGAGAGTCACCCCTCCACTTT
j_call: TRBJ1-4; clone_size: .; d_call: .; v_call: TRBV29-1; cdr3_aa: CSAGSGGLNEKLFF; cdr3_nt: TGCAGCGCTGGGTCGGGGGGACTGAATGAAAAACTGTTTTTT
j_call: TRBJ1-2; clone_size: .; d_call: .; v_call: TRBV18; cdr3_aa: CASSPRVNQRAQALSVGGYTF; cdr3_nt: TGTGCCAGCTCGCCCAGGGTCAATCAACGAGCACAGGCTCTCTCCGTGGGGGGCTACACCTTC
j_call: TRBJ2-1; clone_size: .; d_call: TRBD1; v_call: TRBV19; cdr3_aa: CASSISGTGGSYNEQFF; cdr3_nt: TGTGCCAGTAGTATATCCGGGACAGGGGGGTCCTACAATGAGCAGTTCTTC
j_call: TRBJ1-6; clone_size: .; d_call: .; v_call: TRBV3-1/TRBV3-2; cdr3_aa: CASSSGVENSPLHF; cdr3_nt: TGTGCCAGCAGTTCGGGGGTTGAGAATTCACCCCTCCACTTT
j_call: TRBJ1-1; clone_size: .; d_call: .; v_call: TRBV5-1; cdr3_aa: CASSLTVANTEAFF; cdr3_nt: TGCGCCAGCAGCTTGACAGTGGCTAACACTGAAGCTTTCTTT
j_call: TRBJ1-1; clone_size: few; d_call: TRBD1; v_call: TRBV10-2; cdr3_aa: CASSETPGQGAWRNTEAFF; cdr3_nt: TGCGCCAGCAGCGAGACACCGGGACAGGGGGCTTGGAGGAACACTGAAGCTTTCTTT
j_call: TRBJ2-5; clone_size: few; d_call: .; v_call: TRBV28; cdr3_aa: CASSPGTSQQETQYF; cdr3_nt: TGTGCCAGCAGCCCCGGGACAAGTCAGCAAGAGACCCAGTACTTC
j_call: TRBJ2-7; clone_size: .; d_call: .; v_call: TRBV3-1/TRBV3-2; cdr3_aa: CASSQGLGGYEQYF; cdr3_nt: TGTGCCAGCAGCCAAGGACTGGGGGGCTACGAGCAGTACTTC
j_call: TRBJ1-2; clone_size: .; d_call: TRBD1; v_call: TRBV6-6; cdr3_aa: CASKETGAVGYTF; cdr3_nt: TGTGCCAGCAAAGAAACAGGGGCGGTTGGCTACACCTTC
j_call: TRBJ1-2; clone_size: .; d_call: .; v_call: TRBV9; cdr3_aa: CASSEFGVRGYTF; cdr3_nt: TGTGCCAGCAGCGAATTCGGGGTGAGGGGCTACACCTTC
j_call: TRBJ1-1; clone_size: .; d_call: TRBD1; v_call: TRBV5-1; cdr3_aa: CASSPGQSNTEAFF; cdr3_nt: TGCGCCAGCAGCCCGGGACAGAGTAACACTGAAGCTTTCTTT
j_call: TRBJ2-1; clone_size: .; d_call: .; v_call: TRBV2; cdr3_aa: CASSEQINSYNEQFF; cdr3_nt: TGTGCCAGCAGTGAACAGATTAACTCCTACAATGAGCAGTTCTTC
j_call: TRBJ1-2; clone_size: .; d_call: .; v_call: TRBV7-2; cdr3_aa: CASSLGLGLTNGYTF; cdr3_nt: TGTGCCAGCAGCTTAGGTCTGGGACTCACCAATGGCTACACCTTC
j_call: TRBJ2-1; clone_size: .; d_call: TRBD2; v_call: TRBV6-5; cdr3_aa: CASSSDLAGENEQFF; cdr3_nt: TGTGCCAGCAGCTCAGATCTAGCGGGGGAAAATGAGCAGTTCTTC
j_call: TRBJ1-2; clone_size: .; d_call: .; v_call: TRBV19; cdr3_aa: CASSINSVYGYTF; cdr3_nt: TGTGCCAGTAGTATAAACAGTGTCTATGGCTACACCTTC
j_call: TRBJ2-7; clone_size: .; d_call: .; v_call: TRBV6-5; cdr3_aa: CASSLHGDSYEQYF; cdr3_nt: TGTGCCAGCAGTCTCCACGGGGACTCCTACGAGCAGTACTTC
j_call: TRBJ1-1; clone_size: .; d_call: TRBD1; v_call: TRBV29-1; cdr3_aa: CSDGQGDEAFF; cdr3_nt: TGCAGCGACGGACAGGGGGATGAAGCTTTCTTT
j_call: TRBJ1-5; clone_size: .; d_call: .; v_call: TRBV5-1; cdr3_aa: CASSLGSNQPQHF; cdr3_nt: TGCGCCAGCAGCCTAGGTAGCAATCAGCCCCAGCATTTT
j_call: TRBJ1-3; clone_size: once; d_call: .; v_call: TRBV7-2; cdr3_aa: CASSPGLASGNTIYF; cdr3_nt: TGTGCCAGCAGCCCGGGACTCGCCTCTGGAAACACCATATATTTT
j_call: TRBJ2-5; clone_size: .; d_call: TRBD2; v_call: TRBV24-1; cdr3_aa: CATSVGGGLQETQYF; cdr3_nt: TGTGCCACCAGTGTGGGCGGGGGGCTACAAGAGACCCAGTACTTC
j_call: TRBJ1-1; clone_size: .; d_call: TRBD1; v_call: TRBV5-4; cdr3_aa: CASSLGDRGRNTEAFF; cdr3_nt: TGTGCCAGCAGCTTGGGGGACAGGGGGCGGAACACTGAAGCTTTCTTT
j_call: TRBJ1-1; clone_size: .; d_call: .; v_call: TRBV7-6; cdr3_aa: CASSPTLQGSTEAFF; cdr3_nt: TGTGCCAGCAGCCCCACCCTCCAGGGAAGCACTGAAGCTTTCTTT
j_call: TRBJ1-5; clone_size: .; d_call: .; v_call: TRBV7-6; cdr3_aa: CASSPDWNQPQHF; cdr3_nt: TGTGCCAGCAGCCCAGACTGGAATCAGCCCCAGCATTTT
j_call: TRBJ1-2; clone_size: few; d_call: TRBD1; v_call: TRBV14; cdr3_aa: CASSPRTGTLHGYTF; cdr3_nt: TGTGCCAGCAGCCCCAGGACAGGAACCCTCCATGGCTACACCTTC